These T cell receptor beta chains were read from a single sample in a study of blood T cells in healthy people across ages. TCRdb recomputed calls from the 5' RACE reads with MiXCR, one row per CDR3 protein. The sample records about 680,000 distinct CDR3 sequences, around 45% being singletons. Sequencing was performed on blood. These receptors all stem from a woman aged 60 to 75 in good health. The CDR3 runs from the conserved cysteine through the conserved F or W. Each record gives: J gene, D gene, V gene, clone size, CDR3 protein, CDR3 DNA. The D gene is left open where the match is weak. Size is stated for part of the rows, as once, few or many counts, or as a class when the clone is expanded.

J gene: TRBJ2-1; D gene: -; V gene: TRBV7-3; clone size: -; CDR3 protein: CASSLTYEDNEQFF; CDR3 DNA: TGTGCCAGCAGCTTAACATATGAGGACAATGAGCAGTTCTTC
J gene: TRBJ2-1; D gene: TRBD2; V gene: TRBV18; clone size: -; CDR3 protein: CASPPLAGGLGEQFF; CDR3 DNA: TGTGCCAGCCCACCGTTAGCGGGAGGTTTGGGTGAGCAGTTCTTC
J gene: TRBJ2-7; D gene: TRBD2; V gene: TRBV10-3; clone size: few; CDR3 protein: CAIRRGGPNEQYF; CDR3 DNA: TGTGCCATCAGGCGCGGGGGGCCCAATGAGCAGTACTTC
J gene: TRBJ1-1; D gene: -; V gene: TRBV20-1; clone size: -; CDR3 protein: CSASLQLNTEAFF; CDR3 DNA: TGCAGTGCTAGCCTGCAACTGAACACTGAAGCTTTCTTT
J gene: TRBJ2-5; D gene: -; V gene: TRBV28; clone size: few; CDR3 protein: CASRPPGRQQETQYF; CDR3 DNA: TGTGCCAGCAGACCTCCGGGCCGACAACAAGAGACCCAGTACTTC
J gene: TRBJ2-1; D gene: -; V gene: TRBV25-1; clone size: -; CDR3 protein: CASSEALWGNEQFF; CDR3 DNA: TGTGCCAGCAGTGAGGCGCTTTGGGGGAATGAGCAGTTCTTC
J gene: TRBJ2-7; D gene: TRBD2; V gene: TRBV4-1; clone size: -; CDR3 protein: CASSPLGLAGGHVSYNEQYF; CDR3 DNA: TGCGCCAGCAGCCCTCTGGGACTAGCGGGAGGGCACGTGTCCTACAATGAGCAGTACTTC
J gene: TRBJ1-6; D gene: -; V gene: TRBV5-1; clone size: -; CDR3 protein: CASSWEGGSPLHF; CDR3 DNA: TGCGCCAGCAGCTGGGAAGGGGGATCACCCCTCCACTTT
J gene: TRBJ2-1; D gene: TRBD2; V gene: TRBV29-1; clone size: many; CDR3 protein: CSVVGTSGSLNEQFF; CDR3 DNA: TGCAGCGTTGTCGGAACTAGCGGGAGTTTGAATGAGCAGTTCTTC
J gene: TRBJ2-5; D gene: -; V gene: TRBV28; clone size: -; CDR3 protein: CASSSASKLAQYF; CDR3 DNA: TGTGCCAGCAGTAGTGCCTCCAAGTTGGCCCAGTACTTC
J gene: TRBJ2-3; D gene: -; V gene: TRBV29-1; clone size: -; CDR3 protein: CSVRGGVNADTQYF; CDR3 DNA: TGCAGCGTTCGAGGAGGGGTGAATGCAGATACGCAGTATTTT
J gene: TRBJ1-5; D gene: -; V gene: TRBV28; clone size: -; CDR3 protein: CASRRTGTRNQPQHF; CDR3 DNA: TGTGCCAGCAGGCGGACCGGGACTCGCAATCAGCCCCAGCATTTT
J gene: TRBJ2-3; D gene: TRBD1; V gene: TRBV6-5; clone size: -; CDR3 protein: CASTNRGGPDTQYF; CDR3 DNA: TGTGCCAGCACCAACAGGGGTGGCCCAGATACGCAGTATTTT
J gene: TRBJ2-3; D gene: -; V gene: TRBV20-1; clone size: -; CDR3 protein: CSAPQASGTDTQYF; CDR3 DNA: TGCAGTGCCCCCCAGGCTAGCGGCACAGATACGCAGTATTTT
J gene: TRBJ2-7; D gene: TRBD1; V gene: TRBV7-9; clone size: -; CDR3 protein: CASSLGMTRTGDEQYF; CDR3 DNA: TGTGCCAGCAGCTTAGGGATGACCCGGACAGGCGACGAGCAGTACTTC
J gene: TRBJ1-2; D gene: -; V gene: TRBV20-1; clone size: -; CDR3 protein: CSATQGGNGYTF; CDR3 DNA: TGCAGTGCTACACAGGGCGGGAATGGCTACACCTTC
J gene: TRBJ2-7; D gene: -; V gene: TRBV4-1; clone size: few; CDR3 protein: CASSQTTEWAYEQYF; CDR3 DNA: TGCGCCAGCAGCCAAACGACTGAGTGGGCCTACGAGCAGTACTTC
J gene: TRBJ2-2; D gene: -; V gene: TRBV29-1; clone size: once; CDR3 protein: CSVSAGAVDGELFF; CDR3 DNA: TGCAGCGTCTCAGCAGGGGCCGTGGACGGGGAGCTGTTTTTT
J gene: TRBJ2-7; D gene: -; V gene: TRBV13; clone size: many; CDR3 protein: CASSAQGGEQYF; CDR3 DNA: TGTGCCAGCAGCGCACAGGGAGGCGAGCAGTACTTC
J gene: TRBJ1-2; D gene: -; V gene: TRBV20-1; clone size: -; CDR3 protein: CSAAPDRNYGYTF; CDR3 DNA: TGCAGTGCTGCACCGGACAGAAACTATGGCTACACCTTC
J gene: TRBJ1-2; D gene: -; V gene: TRBV15; clone size: -; CDR3 protein: CATSRDPRGDYGYTF; CDR3 DNA: TGTGCCACCAGCAGAGATCCCAGGGGAGACTATGGCTACACCTTC
J gene: TRBJ1-4; D gene: -; V gene: TRBV21-1; clone size: few; CDR3 protein: CASSKGADEKLFF; CDR3 DNA: TGTGCCAGCAGCAAAGGGGCAGATGAAAAACTGTTTTTT
J gene: TRBJ2-1; D gene: -; V gene: TRBV20-1; clone size: -; CDR3 protein: CSASLDGANSYNEQFF; CDR3 DNA: TGCAGTGCTAGTTTGGACGGGGCGAACTCCTACAATGAGCAGTTCTTC
J gene: TRBJ1-5; D gene: -; V gene: TRBV7-6; clone size: -; CDR3 protein: CASSFTVNQPQHF; CDR3 DNA: TGTGCCAGCAGCTTCACCGTCAATCAGCCCCAGCATTTT
J gene: TRBJ2-7; D gene: -; V gene: TRBV11-2; clone size: few; CDR3 protein: CASSPSGFNIDEQYF; CDR3 DNA: TGTGCCAGCAGCCCTAGTGGGTTTAATATCGACGAGCAGTACTTC
J gene: TRBJ2-1; D gene: TRBD2; V gene: TRBV19; clone size: -; CDR3 protein: CASSTVLAGPYNEQFF; CDR3 DNA: TGTGCCAGTAGTACCGTACTAGCGGGACCCTACAATGAGCAGTTCTTC
J gene: TRBJ1-2; D gene: -; V gene: TRBV7-9; clone size: -; CDR3 protein: CASSEAYGYTF; CDR3 DNA: TGTGCCAGCAGCGAGGCGTATGGCTACACCTTC
J gene: TRBJ2-7; D gene: -; V gene: TRBV20-1; clone size: -; CDR3 protein: CSAPDTLPYEQYF; CDR3 DNA: TGCAGTGCCCCGGATACCCTCCCCTACGAGCAGTACTTC
J gene: TRBJ2-3; D gene: -; V gene: TRBV20-1; clone size: -; CDR3 protein: CSAGPGSADTQYF; CDR3 DNA: TGCAGTGCTGGTCCAGGGTCTGCGGATACGCAGTATTTT
J gene: TRBJ1-5; D gene: TRBD1; V gene: TRBV20-1; clone size: -; CDR3 protein: CSASRGRQEQPQHF; CDR3 DNA: TGCAGTGCTAGCAGGGGGCGCCAGGAACAGCCCCAGCATTTT
J gene: TRBJ2-1; D gene: TRBD2; V gene: TRBV12-3/TRBV12-4; clone size: few; CDR3 protein: CASSHSSGSSYNEQFF; CDR3 DNA: TGTGCCAGCAGCCACTCTAGCGGCAGCTCCTACAATGAGCAGTTCTTC